This TCR beta chain came from a study of early T cells in non-severe SARS-CoV-2 infection. Study overall: Chains stayed unpaired after sequencing of bulk RNA from unsorted whole blood. Findings and limits, study-wide: VDJdb matches were skewed toward anti-spike CD8 T cell responses.

Researchers tagged individual cDNA molecules with unique molecular identifiers. MiXCR was run by TCRdb on the 5' RACE reads, yielding one entry per CDR3 protein. The sample lists 25,000 to 35,000 distinct CDR3 sequences; around 3% were seen once. Points on this clonotype: Its antigen is undetermined.

The V gene's germline CDR1 is SGHDT and CDR2 YYEEEE. The CDR3 is 15 residues long. V lost 3 bases and J 5 bases, leaving 17 bases between the germline ends. The TCR was taken from an adult who was a healthcare worker with PCR-confirmed SARS-CoV-2 infection or an uninfected control (not recorded which). The chain links TRBV5-6 to TRBJ1-1, with D unresolved. Input material: whole blood. The CDR3, as DNA: TGTGCCAGCAGCTCCCCCTTTGGGTTTTGGACTGAAGCTTTCTTT. Residues: CASSSPFGFWTEAFF.